This TCR beta chain was sequenced during a study of somatic mutations in cytotoxic T cells in rheumatoid arthritis (dated by TCRdb to 2016 to 2017). Background for the entire study: Sorted V beta1+ cells also underwent TCRB sequencing, and some V beta antibody-stained T-cell populations were flow-sorted at nearly 100% purity on a FACSAria II or Sony SH800. The study asked whether expanded CD8+ T-cell clones in newly diagnosed, untreated rheumatoid arthritis carry somatic mutations, and used TCRB deep sequencing to characterize clonality. TCRB deep sequencing covered some 65 patients with rheumatoid arthritis along with 20 healthy controls. Patients and controls did not essentially differ in median age, which was nearly identical between the groups.

Buffy coats from about 20 blood donors served as healthy controls, a group that was around 54% female with a median age of about 60 years (range roughly 21-75). On an AutoMACS, CD4+ and CD8+ cells were isolated via positive magnetic bead selection, and their purity was verified by flow cytometry. Peripheral blood mononuclear cells were isolated by Ficoll-Paque PLUS density gradient separation. Nucleospin Tissue or Tissue XS kits were used to extract DNA from CD4-enriched, CD8-enriched or PBMC samples, and a Qubit 2.0 fluorometer was used for quantification. Results and caveats for the whole study, not just this receptor: Rheumatoid arthritis patients and age-matched healthy controls did not significantly differ in CD8+ T-cell clonality. In patients, CD8+ clonality rose with age (Spearman r of about 0.51), which was not the case in healthy controls. Several identical CD8+ TCRB sequences were found in both blood and synovial fluid, and in 8 of 65 patients the largest CD8+ clone exceeded 20% of CD8+ cells. Viral specificity could not be ruled out by absence from virus-specific databases, and the antigen targets of the expanded CD8+ clones remained unknown. No adjustment for multiple comparisons was made for the slight TRBV07 underrepresentation in patients.

Regarding this clone: The antigen this receptor binds is unknown. Within one base of it there is no much larger clone, and no base qualities were kept.

The CDR3 contains 15 residues, cysteine and phenylalanine counted. The kept DNA is CDR3 alone, 45 bases in frame from the first base. CDR1 and CDR2 are read off the germline V gene as SGDLS and YYNGEE. The V and J ends are trimmed by 0 bases and 0 bases, leaving 10 bases between them. Sequencing of TCRB CDR3 was done on genomic DNA with the immunoSEQ assay. In the paper's pipeline: The analyses included only productive TCRB rearrangements. Clonality was calculated as a Shannon entropy-based productive clonality index, and a clone was defined by a unique TCRB CDR3 sequence. Repertoire overlap between two samples was calculated from the template counts of each clone relative to total templates per sample. V-gene usage measured by flow cytometry correlated with TCRB sequencing V-gene usage, with a Spearman r of around 0.59. TCRdb carries this immuneACCESS record with in-frame sequences only. Its versions omit some clonotypes, under half of them owing to an unresolved V gene in the studies checked, with the rest unexplained. V, J and clone size were drawn from that table, and D and trimming were deduced from the DNA. This sample holds 20,000 or so clones; around 79% were observed only once. Of the sample, about 10% is held by the ten largest clones.

Sequenced sample: CD8+ T cells sorted from blood. The chain is made from TRBV9 and TRBJ2-7, with TRBD2 perhaps the D gene, on 5 matching bases. The clonotype originates from a woman between 45 and 65 years old in good health. In nucleotide form, the sequence is TGTGCCAGCAGCGTAGGTGGACTGACCTCCTACGAGCAGTACTTC. Its protein product is CASSVGGLTSYEQYF.